This T cell receptor (beta chain) was identified during a study of response to subunit inactivated influenza vaccine. Study results and limitations: Authors proposed each seasonal influenza vaccination draws in few new T cells.

About this clonotype: The antigen is not known.

TCRdb re-called the RT-PCR reads with MiXCR, one entry per CDR3 protein. The profile shows hundreds of thousands of distinct CDR3 sequences, about 15% of them singletons. CDR1 MDHEN and CDR2 SYDVKM come from the germline V gene. V was pared by 7 bases and J by 6 bases, with 9 bases of the junction left unmatched. This CDR3 comprises 13 residues. The starting material was CD4+ T cells sorted from PBMCs, obtained approximately 25 months after vaccination. This sequence originates from a man aged 50 to 69 who received an inactivated influenza vaccine. This chain uses TRBV28 with TRBJ2-7; 7 bases are shared with TRBD1. CDR3 in amino acids: CASIQGSGSEQYF. The CDR3 DNA is TGTGCCAGCATACAGGGGTCCGGATCCGAGCAGTACTTC.